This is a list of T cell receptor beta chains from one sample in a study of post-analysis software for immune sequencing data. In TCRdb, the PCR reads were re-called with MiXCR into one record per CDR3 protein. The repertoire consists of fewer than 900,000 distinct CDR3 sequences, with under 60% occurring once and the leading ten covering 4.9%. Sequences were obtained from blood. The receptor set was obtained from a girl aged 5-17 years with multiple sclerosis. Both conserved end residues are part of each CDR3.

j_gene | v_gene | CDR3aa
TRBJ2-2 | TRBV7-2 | CASSPTSGRSGITGELFF
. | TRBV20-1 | CSAGDITGLTYEQYF
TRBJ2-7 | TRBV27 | CASSRGNEQYF
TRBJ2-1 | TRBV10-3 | CTISPKGLAGDWSYNEQFF
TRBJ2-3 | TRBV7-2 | CASSFEFPDTQYF
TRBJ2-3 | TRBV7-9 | CASSPKPGPPERTDTQYF
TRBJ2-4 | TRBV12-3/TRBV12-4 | CASSTGTGPYGQYF
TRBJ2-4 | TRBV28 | CASSLTRLAKNIQYF
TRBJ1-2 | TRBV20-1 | CSARSTANYGYTF
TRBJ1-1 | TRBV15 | CATSRAWVNTEAFF
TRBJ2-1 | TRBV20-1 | CSTIAGGPYNEQFF
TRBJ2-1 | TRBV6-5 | CASSYSASGTYNEQFF
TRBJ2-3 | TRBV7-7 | CASSSGTSGSADTQYF
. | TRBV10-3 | CAISPGLGGDYEQYF
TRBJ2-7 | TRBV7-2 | CASSSQGAGGPYEQYF
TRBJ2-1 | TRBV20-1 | CSATYGTPTALDEQFF
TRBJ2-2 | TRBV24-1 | CATGPAGELFF
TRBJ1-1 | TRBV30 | CAWSHSMNTEAFF
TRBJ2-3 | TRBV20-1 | CSARDTRARDTQYF
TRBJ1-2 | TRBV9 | CASSGWDSYDNYGYTF
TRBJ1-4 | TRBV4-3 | CASSPHYGTLAEKLFF
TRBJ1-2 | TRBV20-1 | CSARGGARGYTF
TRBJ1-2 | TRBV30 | CAWTDRGDYGYTF
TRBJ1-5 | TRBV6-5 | CASSYSTGTNQPQHF
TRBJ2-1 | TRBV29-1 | CSVALGAGAGEQFF
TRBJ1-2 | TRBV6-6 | CASSFDRVGGYTF
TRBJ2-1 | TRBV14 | CASSQGASGRGGEQFF
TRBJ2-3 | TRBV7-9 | CASNAYPSGSTDTQYF
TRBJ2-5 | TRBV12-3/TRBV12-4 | CASSLGIPKETQYF
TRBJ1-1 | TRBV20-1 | CRFTGGDEAFF
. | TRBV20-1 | CSARLAGGNEQYF
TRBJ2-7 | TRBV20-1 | CSARTSGSSHEQYF
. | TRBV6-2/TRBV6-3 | CASSYPGGTYEQYF
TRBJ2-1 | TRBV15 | CATGQGNERFF
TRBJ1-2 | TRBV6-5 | CASTYGAGRLLGYTF
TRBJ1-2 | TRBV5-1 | CASCLGWGAERYGYTF
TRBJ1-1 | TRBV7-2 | CASSTYRQGNTEAFF
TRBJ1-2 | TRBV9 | CASSGGGYTF
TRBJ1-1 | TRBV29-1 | CSVELYTEAFF
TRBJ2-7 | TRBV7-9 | CASSPSGDSNEQYF
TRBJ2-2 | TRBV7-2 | CASTDPGGLGELFF
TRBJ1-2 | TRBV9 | CASSVGTGGYTF
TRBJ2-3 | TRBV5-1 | CASSLLGDGTDTQYF
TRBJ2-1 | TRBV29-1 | CVAGGGSEQFF
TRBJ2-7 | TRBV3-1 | CASSQGGKASYEQYF
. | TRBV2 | CASMAKTQYF
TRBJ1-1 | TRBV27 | CASSLTSGGTEAFF